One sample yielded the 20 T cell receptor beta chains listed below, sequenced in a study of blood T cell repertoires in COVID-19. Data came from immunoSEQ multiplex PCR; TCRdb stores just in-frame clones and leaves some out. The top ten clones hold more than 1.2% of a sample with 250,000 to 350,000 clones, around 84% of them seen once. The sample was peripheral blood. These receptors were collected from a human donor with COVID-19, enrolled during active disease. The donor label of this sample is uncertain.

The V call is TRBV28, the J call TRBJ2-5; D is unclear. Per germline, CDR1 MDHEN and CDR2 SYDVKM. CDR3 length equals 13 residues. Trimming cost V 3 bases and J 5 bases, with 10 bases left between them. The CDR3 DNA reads TGTGCCAGCAGTTTCATCAGAAGTGAGACCCAGTACTTC. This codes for CASSFIRSETQYF.

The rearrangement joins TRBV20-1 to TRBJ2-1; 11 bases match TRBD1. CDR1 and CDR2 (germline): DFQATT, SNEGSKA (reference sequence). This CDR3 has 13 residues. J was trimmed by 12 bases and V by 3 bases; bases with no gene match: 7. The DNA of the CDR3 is TGCAGTGCTAGTACCGGGACAGGGGGTGTGCAGTTCTTC. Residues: CSASTGTGGVQFF.

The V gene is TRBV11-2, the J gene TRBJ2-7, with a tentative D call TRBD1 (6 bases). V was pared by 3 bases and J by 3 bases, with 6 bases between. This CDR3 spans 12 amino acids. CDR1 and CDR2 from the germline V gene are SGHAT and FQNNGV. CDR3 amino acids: CASSLTGYEQYF. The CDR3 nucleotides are TGTGCCAGCAGCTTGACAGGCTACGAGCAGTACTTC. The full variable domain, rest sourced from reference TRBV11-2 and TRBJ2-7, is EAGVAQSPRYKIIEKRQSVAFWCNPISGHATLYWYQQILGQGPKLLIQFQNNGVVDDSQLPKDRFSAERLKGVDSTLKIQPAKLEDSAVYLCASSLTGYEQYFGPGTRLTVT.

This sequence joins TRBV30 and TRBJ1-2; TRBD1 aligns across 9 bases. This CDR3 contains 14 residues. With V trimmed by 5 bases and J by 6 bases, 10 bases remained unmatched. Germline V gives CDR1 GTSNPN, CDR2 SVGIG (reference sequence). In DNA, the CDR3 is TGTGCCTGGGAACCCGGGACAGGGAGGGATGGCTACACCTTC. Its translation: CAWEPGTGRDGYTF.

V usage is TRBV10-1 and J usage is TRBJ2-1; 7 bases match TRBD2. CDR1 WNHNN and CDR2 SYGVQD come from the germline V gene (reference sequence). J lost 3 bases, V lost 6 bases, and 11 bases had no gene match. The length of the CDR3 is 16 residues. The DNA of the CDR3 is TGCGCCAGCAGAGACCTCCTAGCGGCGGGCTACAATGAGCAGTTCTTC. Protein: CASRDLLAAGYNEQFF.

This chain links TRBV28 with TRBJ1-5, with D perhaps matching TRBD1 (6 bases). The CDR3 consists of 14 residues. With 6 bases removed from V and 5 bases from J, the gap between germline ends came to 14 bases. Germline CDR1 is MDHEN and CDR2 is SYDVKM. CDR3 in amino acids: CASRTQGWDQPQHF. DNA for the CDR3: TGTGCCAGCAGAACACAGGGTTGGGATCAGCCCCAGCATTTT. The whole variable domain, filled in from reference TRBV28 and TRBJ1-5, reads DVKVTQSSRYLVKRTGEKVFLECVQDMDHENMFWYRQDPGLGLRLIYFSYDVKMKEKGDIPEGYSVSREKKERFSLILESASTNQTSMYLCASRTQGWDQPQHFGDGTRLSIL.

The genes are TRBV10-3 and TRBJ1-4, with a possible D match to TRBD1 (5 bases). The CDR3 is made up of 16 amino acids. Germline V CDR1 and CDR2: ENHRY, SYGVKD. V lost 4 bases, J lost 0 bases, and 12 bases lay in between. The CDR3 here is CAISGGDGATNEKLFF. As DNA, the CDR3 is TGTGCCATCAGTGGGGGGGACGGTGCAACTAATGAAAAACTGTTTTTT.

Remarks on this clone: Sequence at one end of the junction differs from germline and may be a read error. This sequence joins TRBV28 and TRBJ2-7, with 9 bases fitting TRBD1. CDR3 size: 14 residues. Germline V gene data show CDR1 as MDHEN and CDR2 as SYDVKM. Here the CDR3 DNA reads TGTGCCAGCAGTCAACAGGGGGCGCTGGGTATCTTGGACTTC. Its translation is CASSQQGALGILDF. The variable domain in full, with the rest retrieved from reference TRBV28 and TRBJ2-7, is DVKVTQSSRYLVKRTGEKVFLECVQDMDHENMFWYRQDPGLGLRLIYFSYDVKMKEKGDIPEGYSVSREKKERFSLILESASTNQTSMYLCASSQQGALGILDFGPGTRLTVT.

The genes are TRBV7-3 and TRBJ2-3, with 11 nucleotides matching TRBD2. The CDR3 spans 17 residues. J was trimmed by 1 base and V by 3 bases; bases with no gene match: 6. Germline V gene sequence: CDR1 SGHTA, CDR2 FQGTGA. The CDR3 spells CASSFVGTSGGTDTQYF. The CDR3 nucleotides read TGTGCCAGCAGCTTCGTCGGGACTAGCGGAGGCACAGATACGCAGTATTTT.

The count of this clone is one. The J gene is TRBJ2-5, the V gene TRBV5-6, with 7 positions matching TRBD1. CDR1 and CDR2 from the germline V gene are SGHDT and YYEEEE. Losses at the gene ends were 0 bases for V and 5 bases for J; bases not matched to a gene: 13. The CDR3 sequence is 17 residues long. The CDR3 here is CASSLDGQANLVETQYF. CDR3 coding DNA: TGTGCCAGCAGCTTGGATGGACAGGCTAACCTTGTGGAGACCCAGTACTTC.

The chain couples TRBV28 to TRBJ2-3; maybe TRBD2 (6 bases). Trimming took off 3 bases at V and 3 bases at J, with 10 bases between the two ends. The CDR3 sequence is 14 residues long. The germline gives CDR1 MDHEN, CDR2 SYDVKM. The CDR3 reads CASSFGGFTDTQYF. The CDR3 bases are TGTGCCAGCAGTTTTGGGGGGTTTACAGATACGCAGTATTTT.

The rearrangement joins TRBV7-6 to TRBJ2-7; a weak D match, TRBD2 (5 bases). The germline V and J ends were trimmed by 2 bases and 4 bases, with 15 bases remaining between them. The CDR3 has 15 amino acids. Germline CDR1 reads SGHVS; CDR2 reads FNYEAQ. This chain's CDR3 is CASSLTQAGGYEQYF. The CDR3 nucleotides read TGTGCCAGCAGCTTAACTCAGGCGGGCGGGTACGAGCAGTACTTC.

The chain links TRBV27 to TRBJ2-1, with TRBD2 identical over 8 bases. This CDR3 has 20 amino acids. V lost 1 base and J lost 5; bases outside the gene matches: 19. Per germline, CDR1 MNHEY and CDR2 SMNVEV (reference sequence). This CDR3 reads CASSLYPRVGPGGPHNEQFF. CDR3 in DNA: TGTGCCAGCAGTTTATACCCCCGTGTGGGTCCGGGAGGGCCCCACAATGAGCAGTTCTTC.

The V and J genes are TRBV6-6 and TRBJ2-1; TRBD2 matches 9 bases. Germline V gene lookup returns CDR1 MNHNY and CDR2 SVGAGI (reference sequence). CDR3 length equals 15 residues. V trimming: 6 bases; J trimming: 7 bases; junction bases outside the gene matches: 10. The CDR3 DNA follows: TGTGCCAGCAGCCTACTAGCGGGTGCTCTGAATGAGCAGTTCTTC. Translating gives CASSLLAGALNEQFF.

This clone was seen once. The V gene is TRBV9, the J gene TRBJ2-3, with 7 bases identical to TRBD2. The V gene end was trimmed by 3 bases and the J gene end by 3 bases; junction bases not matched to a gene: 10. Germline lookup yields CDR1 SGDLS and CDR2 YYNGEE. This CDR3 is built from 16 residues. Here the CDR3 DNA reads TGTGCCAGCAGCGCGGCCGACCCCGGGGGGACAGATACGCAGTATTTT. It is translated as CASSAADPGGTDTQYF. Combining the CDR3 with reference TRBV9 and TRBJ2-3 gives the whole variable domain DSGVTQTPKHLITATGQRVTLRCSPRSGDLSVYWYQQSLDQGLQFLIQYYNGEERAKGNILERFSAQQFPDLHSELNLSSLELGDSALYFCASSAADPGGTDTQYFGPGTRLTVL.

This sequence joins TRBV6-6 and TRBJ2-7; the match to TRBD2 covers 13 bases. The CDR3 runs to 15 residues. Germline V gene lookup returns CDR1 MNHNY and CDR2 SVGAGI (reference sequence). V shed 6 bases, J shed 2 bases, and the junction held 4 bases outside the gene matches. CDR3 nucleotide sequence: TGTGCCAGCAGCAAGGGGACTAGCGGGGCCTACGAGCAGTACTTC. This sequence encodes CASSKGTSGAYEQYF.

CDR3 DNA: TGTGCCAGTAGTATCCAGGGCAATGAAAAACTGTTTTTT. This encodes CASSIQGNEKLFF. The rearrangement uses TRBV19 and TRBJ1-4, with a tentative D call TRBD1 (5 bases). V was cut by 3 bases and J by 5 bases, with 7 bases left in between. The CDR3 length is 13 residues. Germline V gene sequence: CDR1 LNHDA, CDR2 SQIVND (reference sequence).

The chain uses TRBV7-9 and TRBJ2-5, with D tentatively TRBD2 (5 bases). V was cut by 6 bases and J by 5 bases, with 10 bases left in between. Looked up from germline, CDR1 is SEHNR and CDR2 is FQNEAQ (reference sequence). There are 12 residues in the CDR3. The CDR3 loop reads CASRKWEETQYF. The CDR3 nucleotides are TGTGCCAGCAGAAAATGGGAGGAGACCCAGTACTTC.

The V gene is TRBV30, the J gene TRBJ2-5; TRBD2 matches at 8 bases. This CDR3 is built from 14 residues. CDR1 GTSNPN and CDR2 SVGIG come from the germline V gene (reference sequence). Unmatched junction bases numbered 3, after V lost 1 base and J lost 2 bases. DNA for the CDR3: TGTGCCTGGAGTGCCTTAGCGGGGCAAGAGACCCAGTACTTC. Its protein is CAWSALAGQETQYF.

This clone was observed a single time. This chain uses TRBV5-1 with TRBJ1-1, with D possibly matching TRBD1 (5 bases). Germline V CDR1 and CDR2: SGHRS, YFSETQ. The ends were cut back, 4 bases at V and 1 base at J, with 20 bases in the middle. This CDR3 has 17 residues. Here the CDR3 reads CASSPPRTGHQNTEAFF. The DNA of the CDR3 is TGCGCCAGCAGCCCCCCCCGTACAGGCCATCAGAACACTGAAGCTTTCTTT.